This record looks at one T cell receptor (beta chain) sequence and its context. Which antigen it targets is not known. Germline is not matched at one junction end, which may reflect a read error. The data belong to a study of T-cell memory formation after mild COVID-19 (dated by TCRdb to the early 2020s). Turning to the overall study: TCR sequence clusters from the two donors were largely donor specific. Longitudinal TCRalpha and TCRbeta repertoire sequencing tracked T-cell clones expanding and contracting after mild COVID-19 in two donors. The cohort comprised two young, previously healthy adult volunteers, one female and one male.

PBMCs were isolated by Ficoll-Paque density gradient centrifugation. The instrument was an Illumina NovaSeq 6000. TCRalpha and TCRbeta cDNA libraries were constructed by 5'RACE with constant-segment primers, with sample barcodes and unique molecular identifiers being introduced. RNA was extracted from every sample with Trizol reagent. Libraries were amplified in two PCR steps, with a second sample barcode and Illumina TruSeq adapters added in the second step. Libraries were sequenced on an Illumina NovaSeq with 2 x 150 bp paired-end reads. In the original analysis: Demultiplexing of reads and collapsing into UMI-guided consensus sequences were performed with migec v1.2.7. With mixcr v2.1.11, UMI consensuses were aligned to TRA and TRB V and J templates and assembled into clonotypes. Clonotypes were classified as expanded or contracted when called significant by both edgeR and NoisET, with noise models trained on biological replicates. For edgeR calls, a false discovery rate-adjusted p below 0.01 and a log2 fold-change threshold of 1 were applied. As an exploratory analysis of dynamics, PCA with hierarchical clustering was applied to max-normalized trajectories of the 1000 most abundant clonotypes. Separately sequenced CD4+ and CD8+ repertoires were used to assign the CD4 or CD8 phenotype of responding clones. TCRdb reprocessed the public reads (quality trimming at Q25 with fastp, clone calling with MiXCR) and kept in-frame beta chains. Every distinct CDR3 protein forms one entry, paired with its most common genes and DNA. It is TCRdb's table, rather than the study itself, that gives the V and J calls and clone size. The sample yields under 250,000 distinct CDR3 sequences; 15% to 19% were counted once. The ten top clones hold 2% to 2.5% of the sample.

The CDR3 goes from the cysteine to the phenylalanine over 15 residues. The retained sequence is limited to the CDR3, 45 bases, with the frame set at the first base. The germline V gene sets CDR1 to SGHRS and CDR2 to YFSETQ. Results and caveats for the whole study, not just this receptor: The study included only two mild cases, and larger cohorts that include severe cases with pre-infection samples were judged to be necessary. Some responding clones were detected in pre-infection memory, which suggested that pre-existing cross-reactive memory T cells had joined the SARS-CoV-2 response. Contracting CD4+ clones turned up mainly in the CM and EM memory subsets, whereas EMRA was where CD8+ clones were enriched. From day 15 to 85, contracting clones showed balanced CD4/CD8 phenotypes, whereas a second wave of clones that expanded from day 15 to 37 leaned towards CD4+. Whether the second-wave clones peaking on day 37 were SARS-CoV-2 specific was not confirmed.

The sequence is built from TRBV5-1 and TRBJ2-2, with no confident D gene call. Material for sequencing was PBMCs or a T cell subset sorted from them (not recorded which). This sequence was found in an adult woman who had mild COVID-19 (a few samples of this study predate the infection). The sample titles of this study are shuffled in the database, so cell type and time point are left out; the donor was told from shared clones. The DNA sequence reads TGCACCAGCAGCTTGGCGCGATCGAACACCGGGGAGCTGTTTTTT. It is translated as CTSSLARSNTGELFF.